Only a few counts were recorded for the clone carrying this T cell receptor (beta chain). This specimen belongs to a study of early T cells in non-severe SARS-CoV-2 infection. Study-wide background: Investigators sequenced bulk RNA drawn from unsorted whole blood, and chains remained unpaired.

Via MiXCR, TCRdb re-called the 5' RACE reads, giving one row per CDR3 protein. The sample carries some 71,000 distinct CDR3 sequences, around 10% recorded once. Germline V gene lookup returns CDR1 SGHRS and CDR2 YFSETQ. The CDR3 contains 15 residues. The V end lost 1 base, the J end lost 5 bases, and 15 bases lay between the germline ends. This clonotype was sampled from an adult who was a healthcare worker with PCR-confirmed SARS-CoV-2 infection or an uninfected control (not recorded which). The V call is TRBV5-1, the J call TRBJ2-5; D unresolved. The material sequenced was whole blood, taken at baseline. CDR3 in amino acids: CASSLTPLSAETQYF. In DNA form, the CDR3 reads TGCGCCAGCAGCTTGACACCTCTAAGTGCGGAGACCCAGTACTTC.